Shown below are 27 T cell receptor beta chains from a single sample sequenced in a study of cytomegalovirus exposure and HLA in healthy donors. PCR employed 60 Vbeta and 13 Jbeta primers. TCRdb keeps only in-frame clones here, not all; method: immunoSEQ multiplex PCR. The table lists around 120,000 clones, 81% of them singletons. Source material: PBMCs. These receptors were collected from a woman under 40 in good health and CMV-seronegative.

The genes are TRBV7-9 and TRBJ1-5; a weak D match, TRBD1 (5 bases). The CDR3 sequence is 13 residues long. Trimming took off 4 bases at V and 5 bases at J, with 9 bases between the two ends. Germline CDR1 reads SEHNR; CDR2 reads FQNEAQ (reference sequence). In DNA, the CDR3 is TGTGCCAGCAGCTCCCCGGGGGATCAGCCCCAGCATTTT. Its protein product is CASSSPGDQPQHF.

The chain uses TRBV19 and TRBJ2-5, with 7 bases fitting TRBD1. The CDR3 sequence is 13 residues long. V shed 6 bases, J shed 5 bases, and the junction held 6 bases outside the gene matches. Germline V CDR1 and CDR2: LNHDA, SQIVND (reference sequence). The chain's CDR3 is CASRGTALETQYF. The CDR3 DNA sequence: TGTGCCAGTAGAGGGACAGCTCTCGAGACCCAGTACTTC.

This clone showed up just once. The V gene is TRBV10-2, the J gene TRBJ2-7; 14 nucleotides line up with TRBD2. The CDR3 consists of 16 residues. CDR1 and CDR2 (germline): WSHSY, SAAADI. J was trimmed by 4 bases and V by 2 bases; bases with no gene match: 4. The CDR3 loop is CASSEGGLAGAYEQYF. CDR3 sequence (DNA): TGCGCCAGCAGTGAGGGGGGACTAGCGGGAGCGTACGAGCAGTACTTC.

This clone came up once. This chain joins TRBV4-2 and TRBJ1-5; TRBD1 might be the D (6 bases). This CDR3 spans 15 amino acids. V was shortened by 0 bases and J by 3 bases, with 9 bases between the two germline ends. Germline lookup yields CDR1 LGHNA and CDR2 YNFKEQ. DNA for the CDR3: TGTGCCAGCAGCCAAGAGCAGGGGAACAATCAGCCCCAGCATTTT. Translated, it gives CASSQEQGNNQPQHF.

The chain links TRBV6-6 to TRBJ1-5, with D possibly being TRBD1 (6 bases). Germline V gene sequence: CDR1 MNHNY, CDR2 SVGAGI (reference sequence). V lost 6 bases to trimming and J lost 7 bases, with 16 bases between them. This CDR3 region has 14 residues. This CDR3 is CASSPGQWDQPQHF. The CDR3 nucleotides read TGTGCCAGCAGCCCCGGACAGTGGGACCAGCCCCAGCATTTT.

V is TRBV27 and J is TRBJ2-7; 9 nucleotides agree with TRBD2. Germline V gives CDR1 MNHEY, CDR2 SMNVEV (reference sequence). V was clipped by 4 bases and J by 0 bases; unmatched bases: 4. The CDR3 is 15 residues long. CDR3 protein: CASSSIAGVSYEQYF. Here the CDR3 DNA reads TGTGCCAGCAGTTCCATAGCGGGAGTCTCCTACGAGCAGTACTTC.

The chain uses TRBV27 and TRBJ2-7, with 7 bases lining up with TRBD1. V lost 4 bases, J lost 3 bases, and 3 bases stayed unmatched. Germline-derived CDR1 and CDR2 are MNHEY and SMNVEV (reference sequence). This CDR3 region has 13 residues. CDR3 nucleotides: TGTGCCAGCAGTTCGGACAGGCACTACGAGCAGTACTTC. This sequence encodes CASSSDRHYEQYF.

The chain carries TRBV5-6 and TRBJ2-7; 13 bases agree with TRBD2. The CDR3 extends over 18 amino acids. The V and J ends lost 0 bases and 6 bases, in that order; junction bases with no gene match: 12. The germline CDR1 and CDR2 sequences are SGHDT and YYEEEE. CDR3 protein: CASSLELAGGILLGEQYF. CDR3 DNA sequence: TGTGCCAGCAGCTTGGAACTAGCGGGAGGGATACTTCTAGGCGAGCAGTACTTC.

V and J are TRBV6-6 and TRBJ1-2; 7 positions agree with TRBD1. Germline CDR1 and CDR2: MNHNY and SVGAGI (reference sequence). This CDR3 has 15 residues. The V segment lost 0 bases and the J segment 6 bases; nucleotides outside the gene matches: 7. CDR3: CASSYSKQGMDGYTF. In nucleotides, the CDR3 is TGTGCCAGCAGTTACTCGAAACAGGGGATGGATGGCTACACCTTC.

The sample holds a few counts of this clone. The CDR3 region is CASQARVDGDTQYF. CDR3 in DNA: TGTGCCAGCCAGGCCAGGGTCGATGGAGATACGCAGTATTTT. The genes are TRBV6-1 and TRBJ2-3; D is possibly TRBD1 (5 bases). V was cut by 8 bases and J by 5 bases, with 17 bases left in between. Germline CDR1 MNHNS, CDR2 SASEGT. The CDR3 is 14 amino acids.

This clone was observed a handful of times. This sequence joins TRBV2 and TRBJ1-1, with D tentatively TRBD1 (5 bases). This CDR3 comprises 16 residues. The germline V gene encodes CDR1 SNHLY and CDR2 FYNNEI. Trimming removed 4 bases at V and 0 bases at J, with 15 bases between. The CDR3 DNA reads TGTGCCAGCAGTGGTCGTCTCAGGGCCTTGAACACTGAAGCTTTCTTT. This gives the protein CASSGRLRALNTEAFF.

The chain uses TRBV5-1 and TRBJ2-7; 11 bases match TRBD1. This CDR3 has 13 residues. V was clipped by 5 bases and J by 6 bases; unmatched bases: 4. Germline assignment: CDR1 SGHRS and CDR2 YFSETQ. This CDR3 is CASRSGTGGEQYF. CDR3 coding DNA: TGCGCCAGCAGATCCGGGACAGGGGGCGAGCAGTACTTC.

The chain is built from TRBV18 and TRBJ2-1, with 16 bases fitting TRBD2. The V gene's germline CDR1 is KGHSH and CDR2 LQKENI. Unmatched junction bases numbered 11, after V lost 3 bases and J lost 9 bases. The CDR3 runs to 18 residues. CDR3 bases: TGTGCCAGCTCACCTCCGGGACTAGCGGGAGGGAGGATGAGTGAGCAGTTCTTC. As protein: CASSPPGLAGGRMSEQFF.

The chain has TRBV5-1 and TRBJ1-5, with D unresolved. V lost 4 bases and J lost 2, with 10 bases in between. Germline V gene data show CDR1 as SGHRS and CDR2 as YFSETQ. This CDR3 is built from 14 residues. CDR3: CASSNGVGNQPQHF. CDR3 DNA sequence: TGCGCCAGCAGCAACGGGGTCGGCAATCAGCCCCAGCATTTT.

This clone was seen just once. The V call is TRBV6-6, the J call TRBJ1-1; the match to TRBD1 covers 12 bases. Germline V gives CDR1 MNHNY, CDR2 SVGAGI (reference sequence). V lost 7 bases and J lost 3; bases outside the gene matches: 6. The CDR3 is 15 amino acids. DNA of the CDR3: TGTGCCAGCACCCCGGGACAGGGGGCCTACACTGAAGCTTTCTTT. Its translation is CASTPGQGAYTEAFF.

V gene TRBV28 combines with J gene TRBJ2-7; TRBD2 aligns across 9 bases. Germline-derived CDR1 and CDR2 are MDHEN and SYDVKM. The trim removed 2 bases at V and 0 bases at J, leaving 5 bases unmatched. CDR3 length: 16 amino acids. For the CDR3, the DNA is TGTGCCAGCAGTTTAATAGCGGGAGAAGTCTCCTACGAGCAGTACTTC. Encoded protein: CASSLIAGEVSYEQYF.

V usage is TRBV5-1 and J usage is TRBJ2-3; 13 positions agree with TRBD2. This CDR3 is 16 amino acids long. V shed 2 bases, J shed 5 bases, and the junction held 5 bases outside the gene matches. Germline loops: CDR1 SGHRS, CDR2 YFSETQ. The CDR3 nucleotides read TGCGCCAGCAGCTTACCACTAGCGGGAGGGCAAGATACGCAGTATTTT. It yields the protein CASSLPLAGGQDTQYF.

The chain has TRBV5-1 and TRBJ2-7; unclear D gene. V dropped 1 base and J dropped 3 bases, with 11 bases sitting between them. This CDR3 region has 14 residues. CDR1 SGHRS and CDR2 YFSETQ come from the germline V gene. The chain's CDR3 is CASSLTAASYEQYF. In DNA form, the CDR3 reads TGCGCCAGCAGCTTGACAGCAGCCAGCTACGAGCAGTACTTC.

This sequence joins TRBV6-4 and TRBJ2-3; 7 positions match TRBD2. The ends lost 3 bases at V and 3 bases at J; junction bases unmatched: 3. Germline V lookup: CDR1 MRHNA, CDR2 SNTAGT. The CDR3 spans 14 residues. The CDR3 spells CASSEEGGTDTQYF. In DNA, the CDR3 is TGTGCCAGCAGTGAAGAGGGAGGGACAGATACGCAGTATTTT.

The chain couples TRBV10-1 to TRBJ2-3; 10 bases are a match to TRBD1. CDR3 length: 14 amino acids. Losses at the gene ends were 5 bases for V and 6 bases for J; bases not matched to a gene: 5. Germline-derived CDR1 and CDR2 are WNHNN and SYGVQD (reference sequence). CDR3 nucleotide sequence: TGCGCCAGCAGTATACTGGGACAGGGGGATACGCAGTATTTT. Amino acid sequence: CASSILGQGDTQYF.

V and J are TRBV4-1 and TRBJ1-5; TRBD1 matches at 8 bases. From germline, CDR1 is MGHRA and CDR2 YSYEKL. V lost 3 bases to trimming and J lost 4 bases; unmatched junction nucleotides: 5. This CDR3 has 15 residues. CDR3 sequence (DNA): TGCGCCAGCAGCCACCTTACAGGGGGAAATCAGCCCCAGCATTTT. Amino acids: CASSHLTGGNQPQHF.

The chain couples TRBV5-6 to TRBJ2-1, with a weak D call TRBD2 (5 bases). The CDR3 sequence is 13 residues long. Germline CDR1 is SGHDT and CDR2 is YYEEEE. V was shortened by 0 bases and J by 4 bases, with 5 bases between the two germline ends. The CDR3 DNA reads as TGTGCCAGCAGCTTGGGGACTTACAATGAGCAGTTCTTC. Its translation: CASSLGTYNEQFF.

The chain carries TRBV4-2 and TRBJ2-7, with 7 nucleotides matching TRBD2. Germline values: CDR1 LGHNA, CDR2 YNFKEQ. J gave up 2 bases and V 0 bases, and 4 bases lay outside the gene matches. CDR3 size: 15 residues. CDR3 protein: CASSQDGGSPYEQYF. The CDR3 DNA reads TGTGCCAGCAGCCAAGACGGCGGGAGTCCCTACGAGCAGTACTTC.

A note on this clone: A read error may account for a junction end that differs from germline. This sequence joins TRBV4-3 and TRBJ2-5, with 7 bases aligning to TRBD2. The J call may be wrong; the DNA end is better matched by TRBJ2-7. CDR1 and CDR2 (germline): LGHNA, YSLEER. The CDR3 spans 17 residues. The CDR3 loop is CASSQDYAREGSHEQYF. CDR3 in DNA: TGCGCCAGCAGCCAAGATTATGCGAGGGAGGGCTCCCACGAGCAGTACTTC.

The V gene is TRBV5-1, the J gene TRBJ2-3, with TRBD1 matching over 7 bases. V lost 3 bases, J lost 1 base, and 2 bases stayed unmatched. The CDR3 extends over 14 amino acids. Germline V CDR1 and CDR2: SGHRS, YFSETQ. The CDR3 DNA reads as TGCGCCAGCAGCTCCGGGACAGGCACAGATACGCAGTATTTT. Protein product: CASSSGTGTDTQYF.

This chain uses TRBV19 with TRBJ1-1, with a weak D call TRBD1 (5 bases). Germline V CDR1 and CDR2: LNHDA, SQIVND (reference sequence). V was cut by 3 bases and J by 1 base, with 9 bases left in between. The CDR3 totals 14 residues. The CDR3 region has the DNA TGTGCCAGTAGTATCACGGGGGGGAACACTGAAGCTTTCTTT. Its translation: CASSITGGNTEAFF.

The table lists this clone with a count of one. This chain links TRBV7-6 with TRBJ2-1; perhaps TRBD1 as D (6 bases). The germline V and J ends were trimmed by 3 bases and 8 bases, with 20 bases remaining between them. Germline V gene data show CDR1 as SGHVS and CDR2 as FNYEAQ. The length of the CDR3 is 16 residues. The CDR3 coding sequence is TGTGCCAGCAGCTTCTCATCTATGACAGGTCTGGATGAGCAGTTCTTC. Protein sequence: CASSFSSMTGLDEQFF. Complete variable domain (other parts from reference TRBV7-6 and TRBJ2-1): GAGVSQSPRYKVTKRGQDVALRCDPISGHVSLYWYRQALGQGPEFLTYFNYEAQQDKSGLPNDRFSAERPEGSISTLTIQRTEQRDSAMYRCASSFSSMTGLDEQFFGPGTRLTVL.